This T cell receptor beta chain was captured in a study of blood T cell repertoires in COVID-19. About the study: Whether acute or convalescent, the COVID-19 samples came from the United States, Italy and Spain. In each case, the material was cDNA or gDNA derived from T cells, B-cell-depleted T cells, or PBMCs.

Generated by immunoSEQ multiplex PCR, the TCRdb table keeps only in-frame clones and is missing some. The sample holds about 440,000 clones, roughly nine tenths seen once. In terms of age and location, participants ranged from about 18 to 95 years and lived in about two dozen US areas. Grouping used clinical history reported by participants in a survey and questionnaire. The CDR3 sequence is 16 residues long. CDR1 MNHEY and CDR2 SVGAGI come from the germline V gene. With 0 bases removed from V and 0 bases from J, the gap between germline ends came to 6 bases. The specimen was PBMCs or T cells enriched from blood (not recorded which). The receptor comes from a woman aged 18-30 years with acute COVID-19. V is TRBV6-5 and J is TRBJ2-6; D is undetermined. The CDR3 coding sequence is TGTGCCAGCAGTTACTCGGGCCTCTCTGGGGCCAACGTCCTGACTTTC. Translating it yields CASSYSGLSGANVLTF.